The 22 T cell receptor beta chains listed next were all sequenced from one sample in a study of identical twins. Via MiXCR, TCRdb re-called the 5' RACE reads, giving one row per CDR3 protein. The table includes a few hundred thousand distinct CDR3 sequences, roughly 9.9% detected once. The sample also formed part of further work on yellow fever vaccine responses in identical twins.

Sequencing used PBMCs. These receptors all come from a woman under 30 in good health.

This clonotype came up a few times. J is TRBJ2-3 and V is TRBV5-6, with D tentatively TRBD2 (7 bases). V was shortened by 2 bases and J by 4 bases, with 17 bases between the two germline ends. Germline V lookup: CDR1 SGHDT, CDR2 YYEEEE. This CDR3 has 16 residues. The CDR3 reads CASSLHGRGEADTQYF. CDR3 sequence (DNA): TGTGCCAGCAGCTTACATGGGAGGGGGGAAGCAGATACGCAGTATTTT.

This clonotype showed up many times. This chain uses TRBV7-3 with TRBJ2-1; the match to TRBD2 covers 7 bases. Per the germline V gene, CDR1 is SGHTA and CDR2 is FQGTGA. The CDR3 spans 16 residues. Unmatched junction bases numbered 10, after V lost 0 bases and J lost 8 bases. This CDR3 reads CASSLTGTGGLDEQFF. The CDR3 DNA follows: TGTGCCAGCAGCTTAACGGGTACGGGGGGTCTGGATGAGCAGTTCTTC. Combining the CDR3 with reference TRBV7-3 and TRBJ2-1 gives the whole variable domain GAGVSQTPSNKVTEKGKYVELRCDPISGHTALYWYRQSLGQGPEFLIYFQGTGAADDSGLPNDRFFAVRPEGSVSTLKIQRTERGDSAVYLCASSLTGTGGLDEQFFGPGTRLTVL.

This clonotype was seen only once. This rearrangement joins TRBV7-8 to TRBJ2-7; 12 bases line up with TRBD2. Germline CDR1 SGHVS, CDR2 FQNEAQ. V shed 5 bases and J 2 bases; nucleotides not matched to a gene: 4. The CDR3 runs 15 residues. The CDR3 loop reads CASSPLAGGTYEQYF. Written as DNA, the CDR3 is TGTGCCAGCAGCCCGCTAGCGGGAGGGACCTACGAGCAGTACTTC.

In this sample, this clonotype turned up many times. The gene calls are TRBV29-1 and TRBJ2-1; 8 bases fit TRBD2. The CDR3 loop spans 14 amino acids. CDR1 SQVTM and CDR2 ANQGSEA come from the germline V gene. The ends lost 7 bases at V and 2 bases at J; junction bases unmatched: 7. The chain's CDR3 is CSALLAAPYNEQFF. As DNA, the CDR3 is TGCAGCGCCCTACTAGCGGCCCCCTACAATGAGCAGTTCTTC.

This chain links TRBV20-1 with TRBJ2-1, with 8 bases identical to TRBD2. J gave up 3 bases and V 0 bases, and 10 bases lay outside the gene matches. There are 17 residues in the CDR3. Germline assignment: CDR1 DFQATT and CDR2 SNEGSKA (reference sequence). This CDR3 reads CSARDVGSGSVYNEQFF. The CDR3 nucleotides are TGCAGTGCTAGAGATGTCGGCAGCGGGAGTGTCTACAATGAGCAGTTCTTC.

This clonotype was seen a handful of times. The chain is built from TRBV6-1 and TRBJ2-5; TRBD1 might be the D (6 bases). Germline CDR1 and CDR2: MNHNS and SASEGT. The CDR3 runs to 16 residues. Trimming pared 6 bases from V and 5 bases from J, leaving 22 bases between. CDR3 amino acids: CASRPRPGHQMETQYF. DNA of the CDR3: TGTGCCAGCAGGCCGAGACCGGGACACCAAATGGAGACCCAGTACTTC.

The V and J genes are TRBV3-1 and TRBJ2-1, with 10 bases aligning to TRBD2. The junction had 8 bases not matched to a gene; V was cut back by 0 bases and J by 6 bases. The CDR3 is 17 residues long. Germline CDR1 reads LGHDT; CDR2 reads YNNKEL (reference sequence). As DNA, the CDR3 is TGTGCCAGCAGCCAAGATATTAGGAGCGGGGGGGCCAATGAGCAGTTCTTC. Residues: CASSQDIRSGGANEQFF.

This clonotype was seen many times. DNA of the CDR3: TGTGCCAGCAGTTCTCCAGGGAGGGCTAATGAAAAACTGTTTTTT. Protein product: CASSSPGRANEKLFF. This rearrangement joins TRBV28 to TRBJ1-4, with D maybe TRBD1 (5 bases). Germline CDR1 is MDHEN and CDR2 is SYDVKM. The CDR3 has 15 amino acids. Trimming stripped 4 bases from V and 3 bases from J, with 12 bases between.

This clonotype turned up a few times. This rearrangement joins TRBV29-1 to TRBJ1-2, with D uncertain. The V end lost 3 bases, the J end lost 5 bases, and 10 bases lay between the germline ends. CDR3 size: 12 residues. Looked up from germline, CDR1 is SQVTM and CDR2 is ANQGSEA. The chain's CDR3 is CSVEATEYGYTF. The DNA for the CDR3 is TGCAGCGTTGAGGCAACCGAATATGGCTACACCTTC.

This clonotype was recorded many times. The chain joins TRBV5-1 to TRBJ1-2; no reliable D call. Looked up from germline, CDR1 is SGHRS and CDR2 is YFSETQ. The length of the CDR3 is 14 residues. V was clipped by 0 bases and J by 4 bases, with 10 bases between them. This CDR3 is CASSLVRDGYGYTF. CDR3 DNA: TGCGCCAGCAGCTTGGTCCGGGATGGCTATGGCTACACCTTC. The variable domain in full, completed from reference TRBV5-1 and TRBJ1-2, reads KAGVTQTPRYLIKTRGQQVTLSCSPISGHRSVSWYQQTPGQGLQFLFEYFSETQRNKGNFPGRFSGRQFSNSRSEMNVSTLELGDSALYLCASSLVRDGYGYTFGSGTRLTVV.

This clonotype was seen a handful of times. A much more abundant neighbour one base away suggests this may be a read error. CDR3 protein: CASSAAGGTYEQYF. In DNA, the CDR3 is TGTGCCAGCAGCGCAGCGGGAGGGACTTACGAGCAGTACTTC. This chain joins TRBV27 and TRBJ2-7; 10 bases fit TRBD2. This CDR3 region has 14 residues. Trimming took 6 bases from V and 4 from J; bases not matched to a gene: 6. CDR1 MNHEY and CDR2 SMNVEV come from the germline V gene (reference sequence).

This clonotype was observed many times. This sequence joins TRBV6-2 or TRBV6-3 and TRBJ2-7, with TRBD2 matching 11 bases. Germline CDR1 and CDR2: MNHEY and SVGEGT. V dropped 0 bases and J dropped 0; count of bases not matched to a gene: 10. The CDR3 runs 19 residues. The CDR3 spells CASSYSSASGRIHSYEQYF. The CDR3 nucleotides are TGTGCCAGCAGTTACTCGAGCGCTAGCGGGAGGATCCACTCCTACGAGCAGTACTTC.

This clonotype has a count of ten or more. Here the CDR3 reads CASSLGPLYEQYF. The CDR3 DNA reads as TGTGCCAGCAGCTTAGGGCCCCTGTACGAGCAGTACTTC. The chain uses TRBV7-9 and TRBJ2-7, with D uncertain. Germline V gene sequence: CDR1 SEHNR, CDR2 FQNEAQ (reference sequence). This CDR3 is built from 13 residues. Trimming stripped 1 base from V and 4 bases from J, with 8 bases between.

The rearrangement links TRBV15 to TRBJ2-5; perhaps TRBD2 as D (6 bases). The germline gives CDR1 LNHNV, CDR2 YYDKDF (reference sequence). Trimming left V 1 base short and J 5 bases short, with 14 bases between. The CDR3 spans 15 residues. CDR3 in amino acids: CATSRVGGVGETQYF. In DNA form, the CDR3 reads TGTGCCACCAGCAGAGTGGGCGGGGTAGGGGAGACCCAGTACTTC.

This clonotype was detected ten times or more. The rearrangement joins TRBV6-2 or TRBV6-3 to TRBJ2-7; D is undetermined. The germline V and J ends were trimmed by 6 bases and 5 bases, with 20 bases remaining between them. This CDR3 comprises 15 residues. Germline-derived CDR1 and CDR2 are MNHEY and SVGEGT. The CDR3 nucleotides read TGTGCCAGCAGCTCCCCCCGAAAGCTGGGGAACGAGCAGTACTTC. Its protein is CASSSPRKLGNEQYF.

This clonotype was seen many times. This chain links TRBV12-3 or TRBV12-4 with TRBJ2-3; 7 bases are a match to TRBD1. This CDR3 contains 15 residues. V was clipped by 5 bases and J by 2 bases; unmatched bases: 7. DNA of the CDR3: TGTGCCAGCAGTGAGACAGGGCACTACACAGATACGCAGTATTTT. This sequence encodes CASSETGHYTDTQYF.

The chain joins TRBV7-2 to TRBJ2-7; D ambiguous. The CDR3 covers 13 residues. V lost 6 bases and J lost 2, with 11 bases in between. The germline CDR1 and CDR2 sequences are SGHTA and FQGNSA. CDR3 amino acids: CASRSGPTYEQYF. In nucleotides, the CDR3 is TGTGCCAGCAGGTCCGGGCCAACCTACGAGCAGTACTTC.

This clonotype was detected many times. This chain joins TRBV20-1 and TRBJ2-1; 7 bases fit TRBD2. Germline V gene data show CDR1 as DFQATT and CDR2 as SNEGSKA (reference sequence). V lost 0 bases and J lost 0; bases outside the gene matches: 5. The CDR3 runs to 16 residues. The CDR3 bases are TGCAGTGCTAGAGAAGCGGGGAAGAGCTCCTACAATGAGCAGTTCTTC. Protein sequence: CSAREAGKSSYNEQFF.

Many counts were recorded for this clonotype. The chain carries TRBV5-1 and TRBJ2-2; 8 positions match TRBD1. This CDR3 is built from 15 residues. Germline CDR1 and CDR2: SGHRS and YFSETQ. V gave up 0 bases and J gave up 3 bases; unmatched junction bases: 1. The CDR3 reads CASSLDRGDTGELFF. The CDR3 bases are TGCGCCAGCAGCTTGGACAGGGGGGACACCGGGGAGCTGTTTTTT.

A note on this clonotype: This sequence may be a read error, since a much larger clone differs from it by one base. V gene TRBV28 combines with J gene TRBJ2-3; perhaps TRBD1 as D (5 bases). This CDR3 comprises 15 residues. Germline V gene sequence: CDR1 MDHEN, CDR2 SYDVKM. In nucleotides, the CDR3 is TGTGACAGCAGTCCGTTGGGGCAGGGTGCAGATACGCAGTATTTT. Amino acid sequence: CDSSPLGQGADTQYF.

This clonotype was detected a few times. The genes are TRBV10-3 and TRBJ2-5, with 9 bases that match TRBD1. Trimming cost V 2 bases and J 0 bases; bases outside gene matches: 4. The CDR3 consists of 16 residues. Per the germline V gene, CDR1 is ENHRY and CDR2 is SYGVKD. The CDR3 DNA reads TGTGCCATCAGTGAGGGACAGGGGATAAACCAAGAGACCCAGTACTTC. Its protein product is CAISEGQGINQETQYF.

This clonotype was counted a few times. V gene TRBV20-1 combines with J gene TRBJ2-7; D gene uncertain. This CDR3 comprises 14 residues. Germline lookup yields CDR1 DFQATT and CDR2 SNEGSKA (reference sequence). The germline V and J ends were trimmed by 5 bases and 1 base, with 15 bases remaining between them. CDR3 protein: CSAAGSYTSYEQYF. Written as DNA, the CDR3 is TGCAGTGCTGCCGGCTCCTACACTTCCTACGAGCAGTACTTC.